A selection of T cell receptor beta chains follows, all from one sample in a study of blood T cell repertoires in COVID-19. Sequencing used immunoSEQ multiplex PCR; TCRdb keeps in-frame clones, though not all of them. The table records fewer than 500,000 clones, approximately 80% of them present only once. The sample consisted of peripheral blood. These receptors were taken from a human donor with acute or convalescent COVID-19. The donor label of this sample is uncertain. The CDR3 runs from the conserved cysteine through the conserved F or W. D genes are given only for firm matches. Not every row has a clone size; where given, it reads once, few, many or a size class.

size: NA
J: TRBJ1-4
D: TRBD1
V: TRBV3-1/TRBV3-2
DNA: TGTGCCAGCAGCCCCGGGACAGTAGGTGAAAAACTGTTTTTT
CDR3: CASSPGTVGEKLFF

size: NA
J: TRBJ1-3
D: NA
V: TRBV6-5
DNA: TGTGCCAGCAGTTACCCACAGGGAGGAAACACCATATATTTT
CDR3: CASSYPQGGNTIYF

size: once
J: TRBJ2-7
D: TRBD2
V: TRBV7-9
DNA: TGTGCCAGCACCGTTCGAGGGAGGGATGAGCAGTACTTC
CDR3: CASTVRGRDEQYF

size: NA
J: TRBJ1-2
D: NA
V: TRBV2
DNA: TGTGCCAGCAGTGTAGGGGCTCGGTCACATGGCTACACCTTC
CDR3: CASSVGARSHGYTF

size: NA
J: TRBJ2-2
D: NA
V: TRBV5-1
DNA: TGCGCCAGCAGCAACGGACAGAGCAACACCGGGGAGCTGTTTTTT
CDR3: CASSNGQSNTGELFF

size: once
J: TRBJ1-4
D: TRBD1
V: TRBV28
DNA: TGTGCCAGCATGACAGGGGGTAATGAAAAACTGTTTTTT
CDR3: CASMTGGNEKLFF

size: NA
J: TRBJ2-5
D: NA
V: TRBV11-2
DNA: TGTGCCAGCAGCTTAGAGGCGCGGCGGGTTGCGGAGACCCAGTACTTC
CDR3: CASSLEARRVAETQYF

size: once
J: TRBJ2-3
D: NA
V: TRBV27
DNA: TGTGCCAGCAGTTTCTTGGATACGCAGTATTTT
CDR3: CASSFLDTQYF

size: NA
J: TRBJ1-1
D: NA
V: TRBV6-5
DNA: TGTGCCAGCAGTCGAAGGGAGCCCCGGGCTGAAGCTTTCTTT
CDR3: CASSRREPRAEAFF

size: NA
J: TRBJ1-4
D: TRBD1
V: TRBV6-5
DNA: TGTGCCAGCAGGGGACAGCCGTCCTCTAATGAAAAACTGTTTTTT
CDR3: CASRGQPSSNEKLFF

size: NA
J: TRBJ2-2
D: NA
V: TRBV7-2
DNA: TGTGCCAGCAGCTTCGGGGACACCGGGGAGCTGTTTTTT
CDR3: CASSFGDTGELFF

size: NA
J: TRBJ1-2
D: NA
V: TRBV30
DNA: TGTGCCTGGAGTCCGGACACCGGCTACACCTTC
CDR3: CAWSPDTGYTF

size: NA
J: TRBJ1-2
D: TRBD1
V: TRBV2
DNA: TGTGCCAGCAGTATGGGAATGGGACAGGGGGCCTATGGCTACACCTTC
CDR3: CASSMGMGQGAYGYTF

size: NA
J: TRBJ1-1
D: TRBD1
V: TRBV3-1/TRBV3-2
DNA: TGTGCCAGCAGCCACAGAGCCAGGGGGATGAACACTGAAGCTTTCTTT
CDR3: CASSHRARGMNTEAFF

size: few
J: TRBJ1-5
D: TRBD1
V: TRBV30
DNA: TGTGCCTGGAGTGGACAGGGTCGTCAGCCCCAGCATTTT
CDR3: CAWSGQGRQPQHF

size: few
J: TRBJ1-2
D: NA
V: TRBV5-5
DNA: TGTGCCAGCAGCTCTGGGGCGGGGGTCCAAGGTCACTATGGCTACACCTTC
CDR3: CASSSGAGVQGHYGYTF

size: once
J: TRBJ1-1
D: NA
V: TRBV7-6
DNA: TGTGCCAGCAGCTTAAGCCTGATCACTGAAGCTTTCTTT
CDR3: CASSLSLITEAFF

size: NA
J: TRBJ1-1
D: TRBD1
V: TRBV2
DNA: TGTGCCAGCAGATTTGACAGGGTGAACACTGAAGCTTTCTTT
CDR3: CASRFDRVNTEAFF

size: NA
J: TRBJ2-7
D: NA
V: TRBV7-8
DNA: TGTGCCAGCAGCCGAACGGGGTACGAGCAGTACTTC
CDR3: CASSRTGYEQYF

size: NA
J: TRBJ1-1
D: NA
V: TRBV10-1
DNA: TGCGCCAGCAGTGAGTCTAGCGCGCGGACTGAAGCTTTCTTT
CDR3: CASSESSARTEAFF

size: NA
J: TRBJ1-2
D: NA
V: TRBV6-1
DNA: TGTGCCAGCAGCAACTACCAACCAGAGCTCTATGGCTACACCTTC
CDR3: CASSNYQPELYGYTF

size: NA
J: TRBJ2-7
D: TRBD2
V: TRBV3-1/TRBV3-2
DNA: TGTGCCAGCAGCCACCGAGGGACTGGACTAGTCTACGAGCAGTACTTC
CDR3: CASSHRGTGLVYEQYF

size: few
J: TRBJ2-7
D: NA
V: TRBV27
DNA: TGTGCCAGCAGTTTATCGGGGGGTCTCCACGAGCAGTACTTC
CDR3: CASSLSGGLHEQYF

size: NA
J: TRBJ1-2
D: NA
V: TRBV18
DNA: TGTGCCAGCTCATCGGCGGGGCGGGGGGAAGGCTACACCTTC
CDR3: CASSSAGRGEGYTF

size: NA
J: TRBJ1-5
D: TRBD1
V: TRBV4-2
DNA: TGTGCCAGCAGCCAAGGGCCAGGGGGGAGCGATAGCAATCAGCCCCAGCATTTT
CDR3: CASSQGPGGSDSNQPQHF

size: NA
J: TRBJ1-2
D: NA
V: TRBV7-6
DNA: TGTGCCAGCAGCTTAGAGGGAGGAGGGCGGGCTAACTATGGCTACACCTTC
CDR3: CASSLEGGGRANYGYTF

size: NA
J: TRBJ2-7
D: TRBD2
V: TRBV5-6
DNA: TGTGCCAGCAGCCGGTTGGGACTAGCGGGGGGGAACGCCTACGAGCAGTACTTC
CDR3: CASSRLGLAGGNAYEQYF

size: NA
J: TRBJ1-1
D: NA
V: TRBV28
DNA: TGTGCCAGCAGGGGGGGACCCGGGAACACTGAAGCTTTCTTT
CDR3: CASRGGPGNTEAFF

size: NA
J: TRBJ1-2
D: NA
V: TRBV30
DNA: TGTGCCTGGAGTGTCGTGGGAGGCGGCTACACCTTC
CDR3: CAWSVVGGGYTF

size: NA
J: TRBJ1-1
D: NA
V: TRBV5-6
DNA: TGTGCCAGCAGCTTGGTATCAGGCGGGTACACTGAAGCTTTCTTT
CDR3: CASSLVSGGYTEAFF

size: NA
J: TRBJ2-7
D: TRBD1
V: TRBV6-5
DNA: TGTGCCAGCAGTTACGGGGGACAGGACTACGAGCAGTACTTC
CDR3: CASSYGGQDYEQYF

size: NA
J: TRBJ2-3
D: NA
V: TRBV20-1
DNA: TGCAGTGCTAGTGTGCCACGAGGGAAAGATACGCAGTATTTT
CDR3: CSASVPRGKDTQYF

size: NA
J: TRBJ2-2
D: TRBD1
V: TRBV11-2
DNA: TGTGCCAGCAGCTCCCGGACAGGGCCCACCGGGGAGCTGTTTTTT
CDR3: CASSSRTGPTGELFF

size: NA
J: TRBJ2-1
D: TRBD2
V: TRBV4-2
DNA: TGTGCCAGCAGCCAAGAGGCAGTAGGGACTAGCGGTTACAATGAGCAGTTCTTC
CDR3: CASSQEAVGTSGYNEQFF

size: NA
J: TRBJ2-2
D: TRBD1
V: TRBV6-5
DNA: TGTGCCAGCAGCCGGGACAGGGGGGACACCGGGGAGCTGTTTTTT
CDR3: CASSRDRGDTGELFF

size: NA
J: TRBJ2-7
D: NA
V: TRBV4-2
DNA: TGTGCCAGCAGCCAAGACCTAGCCGTAAGCTCCTACGAGCAGTACTTC
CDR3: CASSQDLAVSSYEQYF

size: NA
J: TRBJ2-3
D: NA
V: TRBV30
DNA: TGTGCCTGGAGTCTGGGCACCCGCACAGATACGCAGTATTTT
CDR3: CAWSLGTRTDTQYF

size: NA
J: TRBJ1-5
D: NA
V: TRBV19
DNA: TGTGCCAGTAGTAAACGGGGAGCAAGCAATCAGCCCCAGCATTTT
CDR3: CASSKRGASNQPQHF

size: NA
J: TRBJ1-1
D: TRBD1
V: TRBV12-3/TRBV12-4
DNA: TGTGCCAGCAGAAAGACAGGGGGCACTGAAGCTTTCTTT
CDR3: CASRKTGGTEAFF

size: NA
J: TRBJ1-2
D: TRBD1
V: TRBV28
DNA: TGTGCCAGCAGCGCCCCAGGGACAGGGGGCGACTATGGCTACACCTTC
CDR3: CASSAPGTGGDYGYTF

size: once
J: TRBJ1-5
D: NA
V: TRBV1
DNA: TGCACCAGCAGTCTCGGACAGCATTGTGGGACGGGGGGTCCCCAGCATTTT
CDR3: CTSSLGQHCGTGGPQHF

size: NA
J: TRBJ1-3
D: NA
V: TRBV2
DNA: TGTGCCAGCAAGGAGGCCCGCCGCCTCTCTGGAAACACCATATATTTT
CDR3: CASKEARRLSGNTIYF

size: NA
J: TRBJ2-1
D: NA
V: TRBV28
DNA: TGTGCCAGCAGGCAGACACGCCAAATCCAGTTCTTC
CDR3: CASRQTRQIQFF

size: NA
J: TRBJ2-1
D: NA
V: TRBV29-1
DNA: TGCAGCGCTCGGGAGTATGAGCAGTTCTTC
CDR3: CSAREYEQFF

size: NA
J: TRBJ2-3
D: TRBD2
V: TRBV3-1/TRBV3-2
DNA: TGTGCCAGCAGCCAGCTCTCGCCGGGAGGGCCTTCCCCGCAGTATTTT
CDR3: CASSQLSPGGPSPQYF

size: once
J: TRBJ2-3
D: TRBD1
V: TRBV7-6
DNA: TGTGCCAGCAGCCTAAGGACAGGGACGGGGACAGATACGCAGTATTTT
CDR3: CASSLRTGTGTDTQYF

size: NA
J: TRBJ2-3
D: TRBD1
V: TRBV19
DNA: TGTGCCAGTAGTAGGCAAATGGCACAGGGGGCCCCAGATACGCAGTATTTT
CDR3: CASSRQMAQGAPDTQYF

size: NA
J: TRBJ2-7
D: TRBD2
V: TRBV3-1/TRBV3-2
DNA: TGTGCCAGCAGCCAAGATCCACTAGCGGGGGCCCACGAGCAGTACTTC
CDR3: CASSQDPLAGAHEQYF

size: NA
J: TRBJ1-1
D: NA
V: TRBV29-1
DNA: TGCAGCACCTCCGGGTTGAACACTGAAGCTTTCTTT
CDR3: CSTSGLNTEAFF

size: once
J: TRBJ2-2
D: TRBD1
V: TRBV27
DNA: TGTGCCAGCCAATCGGGACAGCATGTGGCCGGGGAGCTGTTTTTT
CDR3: CASQSGQHVAGELFF